These 21 T cell receptor beta chains share one sample of origin, sequenced in a study of blood T cell repertoires in COVID-19. Produced via immunoSEQ multiplex PCR; TCRdb's table is partial and in-frame only. The sample consists of under 150,000 clones, around 84% of them appearing once. The sequenced sample was PBMCs or T cells enriched from blood (not recorded which). The receptors derive from a woman aged 50 to 65 who had been exposed to COVID-19.

The chain uses TRBV6-6 and TRBJ2-2, with D unclear. Trimming pared 7 bases from V and 6 bases from J, leaving 9 bases between. Germline loops: CDR1 MNHNY, CDR2 SVGAGI (reference sequence). The CDR3 is 12 amino acids. The CDR3 is CASNLRSGELFF. The CDR3 bases are TGTGCCAGCAATCTACGATCCGGGGAGCTGTTTTTT.

The CDR3 spells CASSLGSSGEKLFF. The CDR3 region has the DNA TGCGCCAGCAGCTTGGGCAGTTCAGGTGAAAAACTGTTTTTT. The chain recombines TRBV5-1 with TRBJ1-4; D ambiguous. Per germline, CDR1 SGHRS and CDR2 YFSETQ. Deletions cut 0 bases from V and 7 bases from J, with 10 bases between. The CDR3 has 14 residues.

This clone was observed a few times. This sequence joins TRBV21-1 and TRBJ2-7; TRBD2 is the table's D call and was not checked against the DNA. TRBV21-1 is flagged as a pseudogene. The length of the CDR3 is 16 residues. CDR3 in DNA: TGTGCCAGCAGCAAAGGGGAGGCAGGGTGGTGCTACGAGCAGTACTTC. It is translated as CASSKGEAGWCYEQYF.

This chain links TRBV21-1 with TRBJ2-4; TRBD1, the table's D call, lacks a check against the DNA. TRBV21-1 constitutes a pseudogene. This CDR3 has 10 amino acids. The CDR3: CASSKIGWYF. The CDR3, as DNA: TGTGCCAGCAGCAAAATTGGCTGGTACTTC.

The chain links TRBV5-4 to TRBJ1-6, with 7 bases identical to TRBD1. The CDR3 loop spans 15 amino acids. V gave up 3 bases and J gave up 5 bases; unmatched junction bases: 5. CDR1 and CDR2 from the germline V gene are SGHNT and YYREEE (reference sequence). The CDR3 sequence: CASSWGQSNNSPLHF. For the CDR3, the DNA is TGTGCCAGCAGCTGGGGACAGTCCAATAATTCACCCCTCCACTTT.

The chain carries TRBV2 and TRBJ2-3; D possibly corresponds to TRBD2 (7 bases). The length of the CDR3 is 15 residues. Germline values: CDR1 SNHLY, CDR2 FYNNEI. Trimming shortened V by 4 bases and J by 7 bases, and 18 bases separated the two germline ends. The CDR3 coding sequence is TGTGCCAGCAGTGCGGCGGGGGCGGGTGGAAATACGCAGTATTTT. Its protein is CASSAAGAGGNTQYF.

This rearrangement joins TRBV5-4 to TRBJ2-1, with D perhaps matching TRBD2 (6 bases). Germline V gene sequence: CDR1 SGHNT, CDR2 YYREEE (reference sequence). V was trimmed by 4 bases and J by 5 bases, leaving 10 bases between them. The CDR3 is 13 amino acids. The CDR3 DNA reads TGTGCCAGCAGCGGCGGCGGGAACAATGAGCAGTTCTTC. Protein sequence: CASSGGGNNEQFF.

V and J are TRBV6-5 and TRBJ2-3, with 9 bases aligning to TRBD1. CDR1 is MNHEY, CDR2 SVGAGI, per germline. The CDR3 runs 15 residues. After removal of 5 bases from V and 0 bases from J, the junction contained 3 bases not matched to a gene. The chain's CDR3 is CASSRDRASTDTQYF. CDR3 in DNA: TGTGCCAGCAGTCGGGACAGGGCTAGCACAGATACGCAGTATTTT.

This sequence joins TRBV4-3 and TRBJ1-1, with TRBD1 matching 9 bases. Germline V gene lookup returns CDR1 LGHNA and CDR2 YSLEER. The CDR3 consists of 15 residues. Trimming at V came to 1 base and at J to 3 bases, leaving 3 bases not matched to a gene. This CDR3 is CASSQGGQGYTEAFF. For the CDR3, the DNA is TGCGCCAGCAGCCAAGGGGGACAGGGCTACACTGAAGCTTTCTTT.

The V and J genes are TRBV7-2 and TRBJ2-7; 7 bases are a match to TRBD2. The CDR3 length is 15 residues. Germline V gives CDR1 SGHTA, CDR2 FQGNSA. Trimming took 6 bases from V and 0 from J; bases not matched to a gene: 8. The CDR3 protein is CASSLIRDYSYEQYF. The CDR3 bases are TGTGCCAGCAGTCTTATCCGGGACTACTCCTACGAGCAGTACTTC.

The J gene is TRBJ2-7, the V gene TRBV29-1; D is perhaps TRBD2 (5 bases). From germline, CDR1 is SQVTM and CDR2 ANQGSEA. The CDR3 has 14 residues. Trimming took 3 bases from V and 7 from J, leaving 19 bases between them. In DNA form, the CDR3 reads TGCAGCGTTGAGGGTCACAGCCTACCGGGGGAGCAGTACTTC. Translated: CSVEGHSLPGEQYF.

This chain uses TRBV18 with TRBJ1-1, with D uncertain. This CDR3 is built from 16 residues. Germline V gives CDR1 KGHSH, CDR2 LQKENI. The germline V and J ends were trimmed by 1 base and 4 bases, with 16 bases remaining between them. The CDR3 loop is CASSPLMWEGGTEAFF. CDR3 DNA sequence: TGTGCCAGCTCACCACTTATGTGGGAGGGCGGCACTGAAGCTTTCTTT.

There are a few counts of this clone. The chain is built from TRBV11-3 and TRBJ2-1; 7 bases fit TRBD2. CDR3 length equals 15 residues. Germline loops: CDR1 SGHNT, CDR2 YENEEA. V was clipped by 1 base and J by 5 bases; unmatched bases: 5. The CDR3 region has the DNA TGTGCCAGCAGCTTAGTAGGGAGGGCCGACAATGAGCAGTTCTTC. Translated: CASSLVGRADNEQFF. The full variable domain, rest sourced from reference TRBV11-3 and TRBJ2-1, is EAGVVQSPRYKIIEKKQPVAFWCNPISGHNTLYWYLQNLGQGPELLIRYENEEAVDDSQLPKDRFSAERLKGVDSTLKIQPAELGDSAVYLCASSLVGRADNEQFFGPGTRLTVL.

A few counts support this clone. The CDR3 region is CASSQVTSGWADTQYF. The CDR3 DNA sequence: TGCGCCAGCAGCCAAGTTACTAGCGGGTGGGCAGATACGCAGTATTTT. The chain is built from TRBV4-3 and TRBJ2-3; TRBD2 matches 9 bases. In germline, CDR1 is LGHNA, CDR2 YSLEER. The trim removed 1 base at V and 4 bases at J, leaving 6 bases unmatched. The CDR3 extends over 16 amino acids.

The chain joins TRBV2 to TRBJ2-1; 10 nucleotides match TRBD2. This CDR3 is 19 amino acids long. With 5 bases clipped from V and 5 bases from J, the junction kept 18 bases outside the gene matches. Per germline, CDR1 SNHLY and CDR2 FYNNEI. The CDR3 sequence is CASSPGWSSGSLRHNEQFF. Written as DNA, the CDR3 is TGTGCCAGCAGTCCCGGATGGTCTAGCGGGAGCCTAAGGCACAATGAGCAGTTCTTC. Looking up the rest from reference TRBV2 and TRBJ2-1 gives the full variable domain: EPEVTQTPSHQVTQMGQEVILRCVPISNHLYFYWYRQILGQKVEFLVSFYNNEISEKSEIFDDQFSVERPDGSNFTLKIRSTKLEDSAMYFCASSPGWSSGSLRHNEQFFGPGTRLTVL.

This clone occurred a few times. The chain carries TRBV11-1 and TRBJ2-5; D is unresolved. Germline assignment: CDR1 SGHAT and CDR2 FQDESV (reference sequence). Trimming pared 2 bases from V and 0 bases from J, leaving 4 bases between. CDR3 length: 13 residues. Written as DNA, the CDR3 is TGTGCCAGCAGCTTAATAGACCAAGAGACCCAGTACTTC. Protein product: CASSLIDQETQYF. Full variable domain (outside the CDR3, taken from reference TRBV11-1 and TRBJ2-5): EAEVAQSPRYKITEKSQAVAFWCDPISGHATLYWYRQILGQGPELLVQFQDESVVDDSQLPKDRFSAERLKGVDSTLKIQPAELGDSAMYLCASSLIDQETQYFGPGTRLLVL.

The rearrangement joins TRBV3-1 (or the pseudogene TRBV3-2) to TRBJ2-1; possible D gene TRBD2, 5 bases. V lost 1 base to trimming and J lost 0 bases, with 10 bases between them. The CDR3 runs to 16 residues. Germline V gene sequence: CDR1 LGHDT, CDR2 YNNKEL (reference sequence). The CDR3 here is CASSQGGGLSYNEQFF. The CDR3 nucleotides read TGTGCCAGCAGCCAAGGCGGCGGGCTCTCCTACAATGAGCAGTTCTTC.

The J gene is TRBJ1-1, the V gene TRBV2; D unresolved. Looked up from germline, CDR1 is SNHLY and CDR2 is FYNNEI. Trimming took 7 bases from V and 10 from J, leaving 22 bases between them. This CDR3 spans 14 amino acids. The CDR3 protein is CASTTGVGGPGAFF. The CDR3 DNA is TGTGCCAGCACCACCGGGGTTGGTGGGCCGGGAGCTTTCTTT.

In its sample, this clone was seen once. Other nucleotide sequences from this sample produce the same CDR3. The chain links TRBV6-5 to TRBJ1-5; maybe TRBD1 (5 bases). Germline CDR1 is MNHEY and CDR2 is SVGAGI. The CDR3 runs 15 residues. V lost 0 bases and J lost 1, with 7 bases in between. DNA of the CDR3: TGTGCCAGCAGTTACTCGGGGGGGAGCAATCAGCCCCAGCATTTT. Protein: CASSYSGGSNQPQHF.

The V gene is TRBV20-1, the J gene TRBJ2-7; D is unclear. Between the trimmed V and J ends, which lost 3 bases and 0 bases, there was a span of 12 bases. This CDR3 spans 14 amino acids. The germline V gene encodes CDR1 DFQATT and CDR2 SNEGSKA (reference sequence). The CDR3 region is CSASPPASSYEQYF. DNA for the CDR3: TGCAGTGCTAGTCCGCCAGCTAGCTCCTACGAGCAGTACTTC.

The chain is built from TRBV9 and TRBJ2-1; D not resolved. This CDR3 comprises 14 residues. V was shortened by 5 bases and J by 8 bases, with 17 bases between the two germline ends. Germline assignment: CDR1 SGDLS and CDR2 YYNGEE. The chain's CDR3 is CASSDISKTDEQFF. CDR3 DNA: TGTGCCAGCAGTGATATATCGAAAACAGATGAGCAGTTCTTC. Supplemented by reference TRBV9 and TRBJ2-1, the full variable domain reads DSGVTQTPKHLITATGQRVTLRCSPRSGDLSVYWYQQSLDQGLQFLIQYYNGEERAKGNILERFSAQQFPDLHSELNLSSLELGDSALYFCASSDISKTDEQFFGPGTRLTVL.